This is a list of T cell receptor beta chains from one sample in a study of response to subunit inactivated influenza vaccine. TCRdb itself ran the RT-PCR reads through MiXCR, one entry per CDR3 protein. The sample includes 650,000 or so distinct CDR3 sequences, roughly 15% seen only once; the top ten take approximately 7.6%. Sequencing was performed on PBMCs from blood, taken 14 days before vaccination. Receptors were obtained from a middle-aged man who received an inactivated influenza vaccine. The CDR3 runs from the conserved cysteine through the conserved F or W. The order of the fields is J gene, D gene, clone size, V gene, CDR3 DNA, CDR3 protein. D genes are given only for firm matches. Size is stated for part of the rows, as once, few or many counts, or as a class when the clone is expanded.

>TRBJ2-3|NA|NA|TRBV7-8
TGTGCCAGCAGCTTAGTCTCGACGGGGCCCACAGATACGCAGTATTTT
CASSLVSTGPTDTQYF
>TRBJ2-1|TRBD2|few|TRBV5-1
TGCGCCAGCAGCTTGCTGCTAGCGGGGGGGGCCAATGAGCAGTTCTTC
CASSLLLAGGANEQFF
>TRBJ1-2|NA|many|TRBV10-3
TGTGCCATCAGTGAGTCGGGGGGTAGCTATGGCTACACCTTC
CAISESGGSYGYTF
>TRBJ2-6|TRBD1|few|TRBV28
TGTGCCAGCAGTTTATGGTTTTGGGACAGGGATGCCCGCAGCTCTGGGGCCAACGTCCTGACTTTC
CASSLWFWDRDARSSGANVLTF
>TRBJ2-7|TRBD1|few|TRBV29-1
TGCAGCGTTGAAGGTTCATCGGGGACAGGGGGCTACGAGCAGTACTTC
CSVEGSSGTGGYEQYF
>TRBJ1-2|NA|NA|TRBV20-1
TGCAGTGCTAGAGACGGCAGCCATCCGGGCTACACCTTC
CSARDGSHPGYTF
>TRBJ1-1|TRBD1|NA|TRBV5-1
TGCGCCAGCAGCGCGGGCCAGGGGGCGATCTCCATAGGGGCTTTCTTT
CASSAGQGAISIGAFF
>TRBJ1-5|NA|NA|TRBV20-1
TGCAGTGCTTCCGGGACACTTATTGCGGCCCAGCATTTT
CSASGTLIAAQHF
>TRBJ2-3|NA|few|TRBV6-5
TGTGCCAGCAGTTACTATGCGGAGGGGGCAGATACGCAGTATTTT
CASSYYAEGADTQYF
>TRBJ2-3|NA|many|TRBV5-1
TGCGCCAGCAGCTTGGGCCACTCCCCAGATACGCAGTATTTT
CASSLGHSPDTQYF
>TRBJ2-6|NA|NA|TRBV20-1
TGCAGTGCTAGTAGAACTAGCTCTGGGGCCAACGTCCTGACTTTC
CSASRTSSGANVLTF
>TRBJ2-3|NA|NA|TRBV4-3
TGCGCCAGCAGCCAAGTTGCTCCAGCAGGCACGCAGTATTTT
CASSQVAPAGTQYF
>TRBJ2-2|NA|few|TRBV9
TGTGCCAGCAGCCGTAGAGGGGCAGATTACACCGGGGAGCTGTTTTTT
CASSRRGADYTGELFF
>TRBJ2-4|NA|many|TRBV7-9
TGTGCCAGCAGCCCTAAGACAGTAGCCAAAAACATTCAGTACTTC
CASSPKTVAKNIQYF
>TRBJ2-7|NA|few|TRBV28
TGTGCCAGCACGGGACACTCAACTTACGAGCAGTACTTC
CASTGHSTYEQYF